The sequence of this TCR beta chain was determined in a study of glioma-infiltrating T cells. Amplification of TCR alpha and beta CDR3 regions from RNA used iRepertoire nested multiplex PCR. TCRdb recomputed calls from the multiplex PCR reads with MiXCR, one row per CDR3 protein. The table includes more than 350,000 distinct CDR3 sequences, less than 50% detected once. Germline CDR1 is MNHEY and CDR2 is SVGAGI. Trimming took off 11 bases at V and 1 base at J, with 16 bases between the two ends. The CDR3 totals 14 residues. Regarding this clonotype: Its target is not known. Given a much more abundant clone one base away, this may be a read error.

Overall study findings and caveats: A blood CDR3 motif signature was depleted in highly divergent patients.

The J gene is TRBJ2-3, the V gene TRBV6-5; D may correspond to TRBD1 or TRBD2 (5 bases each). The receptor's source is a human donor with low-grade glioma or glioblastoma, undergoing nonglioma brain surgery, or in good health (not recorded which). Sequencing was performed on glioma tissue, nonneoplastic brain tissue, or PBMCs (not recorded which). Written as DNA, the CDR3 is TGTGCCTCCCGGGGTAGAGGGGGCACAGATACGCAGTATTTT. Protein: CASRGRGGTDTQYF.